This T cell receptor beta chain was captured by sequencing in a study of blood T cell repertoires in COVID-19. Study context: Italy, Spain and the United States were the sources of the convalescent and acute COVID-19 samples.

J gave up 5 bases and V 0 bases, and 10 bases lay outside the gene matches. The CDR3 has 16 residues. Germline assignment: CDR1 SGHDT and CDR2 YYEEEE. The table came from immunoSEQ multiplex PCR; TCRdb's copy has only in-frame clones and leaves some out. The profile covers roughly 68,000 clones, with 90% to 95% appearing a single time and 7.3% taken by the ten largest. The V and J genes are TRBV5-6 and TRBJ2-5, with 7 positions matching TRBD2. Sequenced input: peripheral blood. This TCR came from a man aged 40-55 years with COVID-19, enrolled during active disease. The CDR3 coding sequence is TGTGCCAGCAGCTTGGTCCCCGCGGGGGACGTGGAGACCCAGTACTTC. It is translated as CASSLVPAGDVETQYF.